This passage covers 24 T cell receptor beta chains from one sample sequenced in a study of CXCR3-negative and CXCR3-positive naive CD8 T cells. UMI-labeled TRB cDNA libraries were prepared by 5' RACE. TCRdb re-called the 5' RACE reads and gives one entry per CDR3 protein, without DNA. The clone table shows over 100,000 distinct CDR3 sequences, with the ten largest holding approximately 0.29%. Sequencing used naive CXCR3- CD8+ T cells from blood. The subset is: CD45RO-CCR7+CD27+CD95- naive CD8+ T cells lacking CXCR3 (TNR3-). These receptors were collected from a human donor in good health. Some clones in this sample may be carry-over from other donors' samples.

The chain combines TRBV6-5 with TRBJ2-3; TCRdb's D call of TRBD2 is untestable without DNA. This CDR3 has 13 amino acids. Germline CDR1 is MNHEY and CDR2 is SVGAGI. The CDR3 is CAAGPPHTDTQYF.

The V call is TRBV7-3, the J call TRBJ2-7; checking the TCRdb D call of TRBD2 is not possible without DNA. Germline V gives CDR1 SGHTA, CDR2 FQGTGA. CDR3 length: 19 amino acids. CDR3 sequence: CASSLLIPKTSGVTYEQYF.

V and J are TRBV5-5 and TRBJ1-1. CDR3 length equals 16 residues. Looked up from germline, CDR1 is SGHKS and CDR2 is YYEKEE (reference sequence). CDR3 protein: CASSFLGSNMNTEAFF.

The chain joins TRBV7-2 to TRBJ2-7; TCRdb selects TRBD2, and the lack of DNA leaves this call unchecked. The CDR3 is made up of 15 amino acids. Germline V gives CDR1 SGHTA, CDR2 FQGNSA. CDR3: CASSLTSGGAVEQYF.

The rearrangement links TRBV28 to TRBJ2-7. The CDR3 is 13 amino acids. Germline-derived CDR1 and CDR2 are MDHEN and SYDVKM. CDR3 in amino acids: CASSLVFSYEQYF.

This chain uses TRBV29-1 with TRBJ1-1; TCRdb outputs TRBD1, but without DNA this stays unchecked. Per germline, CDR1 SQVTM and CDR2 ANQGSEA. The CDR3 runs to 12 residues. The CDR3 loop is CSTRWDVDEAFF.

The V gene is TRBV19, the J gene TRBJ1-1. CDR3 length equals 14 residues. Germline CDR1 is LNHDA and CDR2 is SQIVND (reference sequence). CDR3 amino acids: CASSFRTPNTEAFF.

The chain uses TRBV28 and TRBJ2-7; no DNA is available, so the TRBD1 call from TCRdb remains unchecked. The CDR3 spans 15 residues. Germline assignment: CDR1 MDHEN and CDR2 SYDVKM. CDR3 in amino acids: CASSGRDASSYEQYF.

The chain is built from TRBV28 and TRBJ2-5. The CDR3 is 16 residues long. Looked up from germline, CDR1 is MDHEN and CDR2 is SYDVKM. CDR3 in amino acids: CASSSKFGRNQETQYF.

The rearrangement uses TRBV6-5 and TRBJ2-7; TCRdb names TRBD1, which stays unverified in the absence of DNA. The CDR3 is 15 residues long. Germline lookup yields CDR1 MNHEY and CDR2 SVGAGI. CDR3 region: CASSYGTMIGYEQYF.

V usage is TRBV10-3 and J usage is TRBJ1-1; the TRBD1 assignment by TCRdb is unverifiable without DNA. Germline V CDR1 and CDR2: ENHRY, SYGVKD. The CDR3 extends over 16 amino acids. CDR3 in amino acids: CAISDLAGGKNTEAFF.

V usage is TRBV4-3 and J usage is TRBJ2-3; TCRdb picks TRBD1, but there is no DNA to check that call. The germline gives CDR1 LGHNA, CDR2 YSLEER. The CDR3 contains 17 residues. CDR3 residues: CASSQYGPGTDTDTQYF.

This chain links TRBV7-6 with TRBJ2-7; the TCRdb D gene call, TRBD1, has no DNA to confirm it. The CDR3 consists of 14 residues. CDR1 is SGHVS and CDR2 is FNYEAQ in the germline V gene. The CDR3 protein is CASSTLTGDYEQYF.

The chain's CDR3 is CASGQGFFGTEAFF. J is TRBJ1-1 and V is TRBV27; TCRdb's D call of TRBD1 is untestable without DNA. The CDR3 is 14 amino acids. From germline, CDR1 is MNHEY and CDR2 SMNVEV (reference sequence).

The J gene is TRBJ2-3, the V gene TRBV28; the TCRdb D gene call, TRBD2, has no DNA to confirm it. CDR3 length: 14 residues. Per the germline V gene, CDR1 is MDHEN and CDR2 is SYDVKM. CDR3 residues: CASSSSLNTDTQYF.

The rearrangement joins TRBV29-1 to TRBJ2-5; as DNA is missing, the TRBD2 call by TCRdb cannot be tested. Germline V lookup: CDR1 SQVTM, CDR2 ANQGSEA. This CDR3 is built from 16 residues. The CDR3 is CSVEVDLAGALETQYF.

The CDR3 spells CASSFYGTNYEQYF. The rearrangement joins TRBV28 to TRBJ2-7; the TRBD1 assignment by TCRdb is unverifiable without DNA. CDR1 is MDHEN, CDR2 SYDVKM, per germline. The length of the CDR3 is 14 residues.

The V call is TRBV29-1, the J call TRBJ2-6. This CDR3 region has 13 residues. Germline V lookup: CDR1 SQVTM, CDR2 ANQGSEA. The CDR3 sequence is CSVEWDGANVLTF.

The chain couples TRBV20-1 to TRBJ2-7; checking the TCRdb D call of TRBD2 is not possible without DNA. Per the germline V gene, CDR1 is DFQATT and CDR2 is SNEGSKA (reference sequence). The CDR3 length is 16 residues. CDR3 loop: CSVRRSTYSNSYEQYF.

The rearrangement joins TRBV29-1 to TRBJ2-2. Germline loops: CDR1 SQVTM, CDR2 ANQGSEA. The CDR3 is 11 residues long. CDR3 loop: CSGEWTGELFF.

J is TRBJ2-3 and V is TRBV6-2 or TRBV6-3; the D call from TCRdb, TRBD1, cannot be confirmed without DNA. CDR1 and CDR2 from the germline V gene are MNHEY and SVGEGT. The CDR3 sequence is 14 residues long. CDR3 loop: CASSRGLATDTQYF.

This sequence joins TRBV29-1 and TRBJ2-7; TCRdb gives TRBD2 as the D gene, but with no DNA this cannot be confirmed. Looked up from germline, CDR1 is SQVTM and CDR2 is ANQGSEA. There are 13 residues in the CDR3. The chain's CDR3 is CSAGLAVAYEQYF.

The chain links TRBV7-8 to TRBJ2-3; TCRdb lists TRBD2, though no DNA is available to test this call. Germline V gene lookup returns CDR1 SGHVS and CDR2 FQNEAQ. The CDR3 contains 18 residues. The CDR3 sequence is CASSPRRLAGPSGDTQYF.

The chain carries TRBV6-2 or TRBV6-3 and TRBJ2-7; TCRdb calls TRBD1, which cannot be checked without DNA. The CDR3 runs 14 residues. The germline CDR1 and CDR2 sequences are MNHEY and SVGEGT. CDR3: CASSYHITGGEQYF.